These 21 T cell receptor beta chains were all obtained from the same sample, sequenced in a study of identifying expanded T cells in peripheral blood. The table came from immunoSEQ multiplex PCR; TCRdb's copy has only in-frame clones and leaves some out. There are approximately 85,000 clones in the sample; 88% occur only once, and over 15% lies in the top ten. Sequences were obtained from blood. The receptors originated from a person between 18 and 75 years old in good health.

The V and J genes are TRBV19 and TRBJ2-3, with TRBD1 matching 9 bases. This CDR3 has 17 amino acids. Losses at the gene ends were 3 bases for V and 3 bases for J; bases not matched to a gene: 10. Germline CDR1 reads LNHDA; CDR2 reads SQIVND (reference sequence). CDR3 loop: CASSMVLGDRGTDTQYF. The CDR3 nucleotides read TGTGCCAGTAGTATGGTCCTCGGAGACAGGGGGACAGATACGCAGTATTTT.

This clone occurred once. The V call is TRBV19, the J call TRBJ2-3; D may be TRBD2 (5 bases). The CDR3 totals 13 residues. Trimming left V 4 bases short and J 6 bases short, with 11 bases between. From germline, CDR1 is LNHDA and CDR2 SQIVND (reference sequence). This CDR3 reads CASSKAVPDTQYF. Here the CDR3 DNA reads TGTGCCAGTAGTAAAGCGGTGCCGGATACGCAGTATTTT.

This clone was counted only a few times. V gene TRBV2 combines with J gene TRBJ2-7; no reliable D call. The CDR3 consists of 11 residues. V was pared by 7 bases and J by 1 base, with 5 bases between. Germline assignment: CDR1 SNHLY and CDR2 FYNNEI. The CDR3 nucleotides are TGTGCCAGCACCACTTCCTACGAGCAGTACTTC. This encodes CASTTSYEQYF.

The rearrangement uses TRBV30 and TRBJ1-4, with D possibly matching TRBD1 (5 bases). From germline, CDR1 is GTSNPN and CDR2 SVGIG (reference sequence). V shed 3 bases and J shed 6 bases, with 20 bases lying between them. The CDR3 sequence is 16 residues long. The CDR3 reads CAWRGRTDLLDEKLFF. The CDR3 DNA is TGTGCCTGGAGGGGACGGACTGACCTTCTGGATGAAAAACTGTTTTTT.

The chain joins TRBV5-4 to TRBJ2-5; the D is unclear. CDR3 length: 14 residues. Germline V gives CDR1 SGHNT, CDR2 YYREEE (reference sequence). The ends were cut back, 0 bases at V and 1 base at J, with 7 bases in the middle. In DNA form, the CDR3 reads TGTGCCAGCAGCTTGGACGGGTTCCAAGAGACCCAGTACTTC. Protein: CASSLDGFQETQYF.

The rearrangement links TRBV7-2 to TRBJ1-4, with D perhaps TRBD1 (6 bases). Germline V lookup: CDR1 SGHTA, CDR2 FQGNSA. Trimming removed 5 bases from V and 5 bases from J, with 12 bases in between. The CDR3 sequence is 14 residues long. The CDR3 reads CASSVDRGNEKLFF. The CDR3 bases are TGTGCCAGCAGCGTGGACAGAGGAAATGAAAAACTGTTTTTT.

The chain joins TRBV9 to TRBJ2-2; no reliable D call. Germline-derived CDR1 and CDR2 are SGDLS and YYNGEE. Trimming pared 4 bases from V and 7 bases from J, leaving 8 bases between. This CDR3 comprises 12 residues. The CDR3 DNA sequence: TGTGCCAGCAGCCCCCCGGGCGGGGAGCTGTTTTTT. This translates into CASSPPGGELFF. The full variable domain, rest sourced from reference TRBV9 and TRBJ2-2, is DSGVTQTPKHLITATGQRVTLRCSPRSGDLSVYWYQQSLDQGLQFLIQYYNGEERAKGNILERFSAQQFPDLHSELNLSSLELGDSALYFCASSPPGGELFFGEGSRLTVL.

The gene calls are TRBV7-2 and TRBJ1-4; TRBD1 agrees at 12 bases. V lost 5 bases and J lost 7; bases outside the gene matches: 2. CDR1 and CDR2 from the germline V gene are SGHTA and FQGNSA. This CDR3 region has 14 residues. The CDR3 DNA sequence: TGTGCCAGCAGCCAGGGACAGGGGGCTGAAAAACTGTTTTTT. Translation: CASSQGQGAEKLFF.

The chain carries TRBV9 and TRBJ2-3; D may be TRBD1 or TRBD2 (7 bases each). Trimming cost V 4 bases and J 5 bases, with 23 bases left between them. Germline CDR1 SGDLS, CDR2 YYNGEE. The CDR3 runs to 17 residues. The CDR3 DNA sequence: TGTGCCAGCAGCTCCCAACCCTTAGCAGGGGGGGTAGATACGCAGTATTTT. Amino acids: CASSSQPLAGGVDTQYF.

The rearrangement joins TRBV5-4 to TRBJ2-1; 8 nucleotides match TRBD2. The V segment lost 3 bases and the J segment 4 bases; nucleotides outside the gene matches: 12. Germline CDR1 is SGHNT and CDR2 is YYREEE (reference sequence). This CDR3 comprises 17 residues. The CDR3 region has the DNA TGTGCCAGCAGCTCGGGGGGGGCCGAAAAATTATACAATGAGCAGTTCTTC. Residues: CASSSGGAEKLYNEQFF.

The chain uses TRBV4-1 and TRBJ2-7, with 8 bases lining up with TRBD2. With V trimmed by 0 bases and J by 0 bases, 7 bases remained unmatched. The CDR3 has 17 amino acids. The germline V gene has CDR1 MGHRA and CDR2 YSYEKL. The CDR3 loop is CASSQDQLAAGSYEQYF. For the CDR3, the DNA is TGCGCCAGCAGCCAAGATCAACTAGCGGCGGGCTCCTACGAGCAGTACTTC.

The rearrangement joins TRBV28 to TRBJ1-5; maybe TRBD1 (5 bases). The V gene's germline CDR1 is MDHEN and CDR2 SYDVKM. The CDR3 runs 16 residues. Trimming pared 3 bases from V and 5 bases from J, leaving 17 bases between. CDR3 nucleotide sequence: TGTGCCAGCAGTTTTAACGGGGGGGGTCAAGATCAGCCCCAGCATTTT. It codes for CASSFNGGGQDQPQHF.

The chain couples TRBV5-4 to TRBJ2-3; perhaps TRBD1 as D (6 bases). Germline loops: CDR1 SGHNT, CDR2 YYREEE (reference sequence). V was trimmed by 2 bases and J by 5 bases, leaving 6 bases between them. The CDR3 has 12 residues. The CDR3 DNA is TGTGCCAGCAGCTTACAGGGAGATACGCAGTATTTT. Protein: CASSLQGDTQYF.

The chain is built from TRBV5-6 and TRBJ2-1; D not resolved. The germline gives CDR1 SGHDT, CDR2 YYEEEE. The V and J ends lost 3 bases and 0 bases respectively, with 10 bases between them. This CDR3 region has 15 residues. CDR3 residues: CASSSPESSYNEQFF. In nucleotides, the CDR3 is TGTGCCAGCAGCTCGCCAGAGAGCTCCTACAATGAGCAGTTCTTC.

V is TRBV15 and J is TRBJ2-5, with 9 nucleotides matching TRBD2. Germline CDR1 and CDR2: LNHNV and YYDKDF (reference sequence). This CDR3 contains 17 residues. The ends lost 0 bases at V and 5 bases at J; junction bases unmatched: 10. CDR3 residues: CATSRDYSSGGTETQYF. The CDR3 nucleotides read TGTGCCACCAGCAGAGATTACTCCAGCGGGGGGACGGAGACCCAGTACTTC.

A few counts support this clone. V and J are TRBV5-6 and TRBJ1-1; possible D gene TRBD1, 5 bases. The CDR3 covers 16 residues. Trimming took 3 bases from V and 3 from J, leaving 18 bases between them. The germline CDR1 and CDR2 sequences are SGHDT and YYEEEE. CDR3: CASSWALQGWDTEAFF. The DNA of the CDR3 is TGTGCCAGCAGCTGGGCACTCCAGGGTTGGGACACTGAAGCTTTCTTT.

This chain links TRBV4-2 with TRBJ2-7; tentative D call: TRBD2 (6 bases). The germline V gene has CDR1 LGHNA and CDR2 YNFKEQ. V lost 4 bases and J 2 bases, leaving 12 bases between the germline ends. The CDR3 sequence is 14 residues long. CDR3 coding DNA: TGTGCCAGCAGCCCGACTAGGATGGCCTACGAGCAGTACTTC. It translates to CASSPTRMAYEQYF.

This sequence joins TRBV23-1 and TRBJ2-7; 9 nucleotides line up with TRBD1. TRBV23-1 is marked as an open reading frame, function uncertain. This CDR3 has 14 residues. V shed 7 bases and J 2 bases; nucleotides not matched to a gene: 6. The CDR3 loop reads CASTPGQGAYEQYF. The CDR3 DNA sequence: TGCGCCAGCACCCCGGGACAGGGAGCCTACGAGCAGTACTTC.

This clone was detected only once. In DNA, the CDR3 is TGTGCCAGCAGCGTGACAGGGTACCACGAGCAGTACTTC. Translated, it gives CASSVTGYHEQYF. V and J are TRBV6-5 and TRBJ2-7; 7 bases fit TRBD1. The CDR3 sequence is 13 residues long. Trimming cost V 6 bases and J 5 bases; bases outside gene matches: 7. Germline lookup yields CDR1 MNHEY and CDR2 SVGAGI.

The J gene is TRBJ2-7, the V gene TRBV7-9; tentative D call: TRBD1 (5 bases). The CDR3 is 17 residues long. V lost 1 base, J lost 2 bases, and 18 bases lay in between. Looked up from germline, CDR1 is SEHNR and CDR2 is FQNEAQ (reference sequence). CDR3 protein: CASSLGWHAGRPYEQYF. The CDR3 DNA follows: TGTGCCAGCAGCTTAGGTTGGCACGCAGGGCGCCCCTACGAGCAGTACTTC.

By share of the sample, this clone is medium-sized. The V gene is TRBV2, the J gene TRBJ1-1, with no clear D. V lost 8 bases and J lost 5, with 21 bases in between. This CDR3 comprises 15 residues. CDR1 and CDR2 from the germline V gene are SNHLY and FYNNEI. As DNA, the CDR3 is TGTGCCAGCCGCAGTGATGAGGTTGCCGGAACTGAAGCTTTCTTT. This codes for CASRSDEVAGTEAFF.